This TCR beta chain was sequenced during a study of CD8 T cells in Susac syndrome. V lost 0 bases and J 6 bases, leaving 14 bases between the germline ends. CDR3 size: 15 residues. Per germline, CDR1 ENHRY and CDR2 SYGVKD. RNA amounts of roughly 0.5 to 1 ug underwent reverse transcription with random hexamers. TCRdb itself ran the immunoSEQ multiplex PCR reads through MiXCR, one entry per CDR3 protein. This sample yields 95,000 to 150,000 distinct CDR3 sequences, of which nearly 96% are seen a single time; roughly 0.14% belongs to the top ten. The source of this sequence is a human donor with Susac syndrome. This chain uses TRBV10-3 with TRBJ2-5; possibly TRBD1 or TRBD2 for D (5 bases each). Sequenced input: CD4+ T cells from PBMCs. The DNA of the CDR3 is TGTGCCATCAGTGAGTCGAGAGGGGCCAGCAAGACCCAGTACTTC. Its protein is CAISESRGASKTQYF.